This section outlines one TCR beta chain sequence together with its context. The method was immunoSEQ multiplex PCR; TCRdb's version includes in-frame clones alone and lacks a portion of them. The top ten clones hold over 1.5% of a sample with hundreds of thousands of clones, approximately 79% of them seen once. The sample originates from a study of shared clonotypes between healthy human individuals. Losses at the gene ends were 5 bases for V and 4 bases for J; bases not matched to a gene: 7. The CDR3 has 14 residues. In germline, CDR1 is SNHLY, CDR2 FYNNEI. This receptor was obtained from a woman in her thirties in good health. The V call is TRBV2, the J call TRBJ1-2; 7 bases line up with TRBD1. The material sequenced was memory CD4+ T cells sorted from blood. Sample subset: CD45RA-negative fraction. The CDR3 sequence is CASSNRGSFYGYTF. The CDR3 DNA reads TGTGCCAGCAGTAACAGGGGCAGTTTCTATGGCTACACCTTC.